The 23 T cell receptor beta chains below were found in one sample sequenced in a study of blood T cells in healthy people across ages. A second PCR of roughly 7 to 11 cycles used a sample-barcoded 5' primer and a J-beta primer mix. From the 5' RACE reads, TCRdb called clonotypes with MiXCR, one entry per CDR3 protein. The data show 850,000 to 1,100,000 distinct CDR3 sequences, roughly two fifths seen once. Material: blood. Receptor source: a man between 18 and 29 years old in good health.

This clonotype was counted ten times or more. The chain uses TRBV7-9 and TRBJ1-2; TRBD1 matches 8 bases. V lost 1 base and J lost 3; bases outside the gene matches: 4. The CDR3 is made up of 15 amino acids. The germline V gene encodes CDR1 SEHNR and CDR2 FQNEAQ (reference sequence). CDR3 loop: CASSLGRDRYYGYTF. CDR3 nucleotides: TGTGCCAGCAGCTTAGGCCGGGACAGGTACTATGGCTACACCTTC. Full variable domain (missing parts from reference TRBV7-9 and TRBJ1-2): DTGVSQNPRHKITKRGQNVTFRCDPISEHNRLYWYRQTLGQGPEFLTYFQNEAQLEKSRLLSDRFSAERPKGSFSTLEIQRTEQGDSAMYLCASSLGRDRYYGYTFGSGTRLTVV.

The chain is built from TRBV29-1 and TRBJ2-1; 7 bases map to TRBD1. The CDR3 extends over 16 amino acids. The V gene's germline CDR1 is SQVTM and CDR2 ANQGSEA. J gave up 2 bases and V 0 bases, and 7 bases lay outside the gene matches. The CDR3 reads CSVEDVEGTAYNEQFF. For the CDR3, the DNA is TGCAGCGTTGAAGATGTCGAGGGGACAGCCTACAATGAGCAGTTCTTC.

This clonotype was seen many times. The V call is TRBV12-3 or TRBV12-4, the J call TRBJ1-6; D unresolved. V gave up 5 bases and J gave up 6 bases, with 11 bases separating them. This CDR3 is 14 amino acids long. CDR3 in amino acids: CASSPRTVNSPLHF. The DNA of the CDR3 is TGTGCCAGCAGTCCTCGGACGGTTAATTCACCCCTCCACTTT.

This clonotype came up a few times. The CDR3 protein is CASSLASALNEQFF. In DNA, the CDR3 is TGTGCCAGCAGCTTGGCTAGCGCTCTCAATGAGCAGTTCTTC. J is TRBJ2-1 and V is TRBV11-2; D is perhaps TRBD2 (6 bases). CDR1 and CDR2 (germline): SGHAT, FQNNGV. This CDR3 has 14 amino acids. The V and J ends lost 3 bases and 6 bases respectively, with 12 bases between them.

This chain links TRBV9 with TRBJ2-5; no reliable D call. Germline V gene sequence: CDR1 SGDLS, CDR2 YYNGEE. The length of the CDR3 is 12 residues. V shed 0 bases and J shed 11 bases, with 11 bases lying between them. For the CDR3, the DNA is TGTGCCAGCAGCGTAGTCGAGGATGAGCAGTACTTC. As protein: CASSVVEDEQYF.

This clonotype has ten or more counts. This chain connects TRBV11-2 to TRBJ2-7; D is undetermined. CDR3 length: 16 residues. The V gene lost 5 bases and the J gene lost 3 bases, with 20 bases spanning the gap. Germline lookup yields CDR1 SGHAT and CDR2 FQNNGV. CDR3 loop: CASSPESSDMSYEQYF. The DNA for the CDR3 is TGTGCCAGCAGCCCCGAGTCATCAGACATGAGCTACGAGCAGTACTTC.

The gene calls are TRBV3-1 and TRBJ2-7; D is uncertain. This CDR3 region has 13 residues. Between the trimmed V and J ends, which lost 4 bases and 7 bases, there was a span of 14 bases. Germline V gives CDR1 LGHDT, CDR2 YNNKEL (reference sequence). CDR3 amino acids: CASSLRTYNEQYF. Written as DNA, the CDR3 is TGTGCCAGCAGCCTCAGGACCTACAATGAGCAGTACTTC.

J is TRBJ2-2 and V is TRBV5-1; TRBD2 matches 14 bases. Per germline, CDR1 SGHRS and CDR2 YFSETQ. The CDR3 consists of 18 residues. Losses at the gene ends were 4 bases for V and 1 base for J; bases not matched to a gene: 6. CDR3 nucleotide sequence: TGCGCCAGCAGCCACGGACTAGCGGGGGGCGAGAACACCGGGGAGCTGTTTTTT. This encodes CASSHGLAGGENTGELFF.

The chain recombines TRBV5-1 with TRBJ2-5; the match to TRBD2 covers 7 bases. V was clipped by 4 bases and J by 4 bases; unmatched bases: 7. Germline assignment: CDR1 SGHRS and CDR2 YFSETQ. The CDR3 spans 14 residues. The CDR3 loop is CASSELGGTETQYF. As DNA, the CDR3 is TGCGCCAGCAGCGAATTGGGGGGGACAGAGACCCAGTACTTC.

This chain uses TRBV2 with TRBJ2-4, with D perhaps matching TRBD1 or TRBD2 (5 bases each). The V gene's germline CDR1 is SNHLY and CDR2 FYNNEI. This CDR3 has 14 amino acids. The germline V and J ends were trimmed by 5 bases and 14 bases, with 22 bases remaining between them. CDR3 coding DNA: TGTGCCAGCAGTAACCGGGACCGCCAAAAGGGTGAGTACTTC. Amino acids: CASSNRDRQKGEYF.

This clonotype was recorded a few times. The chain has TRBV25-1 and TRBJ1-1; D unclear. The CDR3 is 12 residues long. Germline lookup yields CDR1 MGHDK and CDR2 SYGVNS. Trimming pared 6 bases from V and 9 bases from J, leaving 14 bases between. The CDR3: CASSHGSSQAFF. The CDR3 DNA sequence: TGTGCCAGCAGCCATGGCTCTTCTCAAGCTTTCTTT.

The chain combines TRBV20-1 with TRBJ1-2; maybe TRBD1 (5 bases). Deletions cut 6 bases from V and 2 bases from J, with 16 bases between. The CDR3 has 14 amino acids. Per germline, CDR1 DFQATT and CDR2 SNEGSKA (reference sequence). The CDR3 DNA sequence: TGCAGTGCCCCGAATCCAGGGTCCAACTATGGCTACACCTTC. It specifies CSAPNPGSNYGYTF.

For this clonotype: This may be a read error, as it is one base from a much larger clone. This chain links TRBV6-4 with TRBJ2-1; 9 bases line up with TRBD1. This CDR3 region has 14 residues. Per the germline V gene, CDR1 is MRHNA and CDR2 is SNTAGT. Trimming removed 4 bases from V and 10 bases from J; junction bases left unmatched: 8. Here the CDR3 DNA reads TGTGCCAGCAGTGCCGGACAGGGGAGCAAGGAGCAGTTCTTC. Protein product: CASSAGQGSKEQFF.

Turning to this clonotype: It may be a read error: a sequence one base away is much more abundant. The gene calls are TRBV5-5 and TRBJ2-1; D is possibly TRBD1 or TRBD2 (5 bases each). The V end was cut by 0 bases, the J end by 10 bases, with 17 bases between. Germline lookup yields CDR1 SGHKS and CDR2 YYEKEE (reference sequence). The CDR3 has 15 amino acids. The CDR3 reads CASSLEAGSSYEQFF. The CDR3 nucleotides read TGTGCCAGCAGCTTGGAGGCAGGGAGCTCCTACGAGCAGTTCTTC.

In this sample, this clonotype turned up a few times. CDR3 nucleotide sequence: TGTGCCAGCAGTTCGATAAGCGGGGATCGAAGGCAGCCCCAGCATTTT. It encodes CASSSISGDRRQPQHF. The rearrangement uses TRBV6-6 and TRBJ1-5; D is ambiguous. Germline V lookup: CDR1 MNHNY, CDR2 SVGAGI (reference sequence). This CDR3 is built from 16 residues. Trimming took off 4 bases at V and 7 bases at J, with 20 bases between the two ends.

About this clonotype itself: This sequence may be a read error, since a much larger clone differs from it by one base. This chain links TRBV18 with TRBJ1-2; no clear D. Looked up from germline, CDR1 is KGHSH and CDR2 is LQKENI. This CDR3 is built from 13 residues. In DNA form, the CDR3 reads TGTGCCAGCGCACCATCGGATAGCAGAGGCTACACCTTC. Translating it yields CASAPSDSRGYTF.

This clonotype showed up just once. In nucleotides, the CDR3 is TGCAGTGCTAGATATGTGGGAGGGGAAGAGACCCAGTACTTC. Translated: CSARYVGGEETQYF. This sequence joins TRBV20-1 and TRBJ2-5; 7 nucleotides line up with TRBD2. Per germline, CDR1 DFQATT and CDR2 SNEGSKA (reference sequence). J gave up 3 bases and V 2 bases, and 6 bases lay outside the gene matches. This CDR3 has 14 residues.

This clonotype was found many times. The chain joins TRBV5-1 to TRBJ1-1, with D unclear. Germline assignment: CDR1 SGHRS and CDR2 YFSETQ. The CDR3 runs 13 residues. Trimming cost V 4 bases and J 0 bases, with 7 bases left between them. The DNA for the CDR3 is TGCGCCAGCAGCGCAGCCATGAACACTGAAGCTTTCTTT. Amino acids: CASSAAMNTEAFF.

Only a few counts were recorded for this clonotype. The V and J genes are TRBV4-1 and TRBJ2-4, with D maybe TRBD1 (5 bases). The J call is uncertain, as TRBJ2-5 better fits the DNA end. The CDR3 spans 16 residues. Germline lookup yields CDR1 MGHRA and CDR2 YSYEKL. CDR3 in amino acids: CASSQDQGHLEETQYF. The CDR3 region has the DNA TGCGCCAGCAGCCAAGATCAGGGCCACCTGGAAGAGACCCAGTACTTC.

J is TRBJ2-1 and V is TRBV5-6; 13 bases are shared with TRBD2. CDR1 is SGHDT, CDR2 YYEEEE, per germline. V lost 0 bases to trimming and J lost 7 bases; unmatched junction nucleotides: 4. The CDR3 has 16 amino acids. The CDR3 DNA is TGTGCCAGCAGCTTGGGGTGGACTAGCGGGGGTAATGAGCAGTTCTTC. This sequence encodes CASSLGWTSGGNEQFF.

This clonotype showed up just a few times. The chain is built from TRBV7-2 and TRBJ2-1, with D possibly being TRBD1 or TRBD2 (5 bases each). Looked up from germline, CDR1 is SGHTA and CDR2 is FQGNSA. The CDR3 loop spans 14 amino acids. Trimming shortened V by 3 bases and J by 7 bases, and 13 bases separated the two germline ends. CDR3 nucleotides: TGTGCCAGCAGCTTTCGTGGGGGTCAGAATGAGCAGTTCTTC. Protein sequence: CASSFRGGQNEQFF.

This clonotype was seen a few times. V usage is TRBV30 and J usage is TRBJ1-1; TRBD1 aligns across 7 bases. CDR3 length equals 16 residues. The trim removed 1 base at V and 6 bases at J, leaving 14 bases unmatched. Germline CDR1 is GTSNPN and CDR2 is SVGIG (reference sequence). Here the CDR3 reads CAWSERQGVLSAEAFF. CDR3 DNA sequence: TGTGCCTGGAGTGAAAGACAGGGCGTCCTTAGCGCTGAAGCTTTCTTT.

This clonotype was seen more than once but under ten times. J is TRBJ2-3 and V is TRBV10-3; TRBD2 matches 11 bases. The V gene end was trimmed by 7 bases and the J gene end by 3 bases; junction bases not matched to a gene: 9. Germline CDR1 ENHRY, CDR2 SYGVKD. This CDR3 has 16 amino acids. The CDR3, as DNA: TGTGCCATCAAGGCCGTAGCGGGGGGGCCTACAGATACGCAGTATTTT. Translated: CAIKAVAGGPTDTQYF.